This TCR beta chain was retrieved from a study of blood T cell repertoires in COVID-19. Clones were read by immunoSEQ multiplex PCR, and TCRdb kept only the in-frame ones, dropping some. The sample includes some 260,000 clones, about 87% of them seen just once. Comments on this clone: Other DNA sequences in this specimen translate into the identical CDR3.

Germline V lookup: CDR1 LGHDT, CDR2 YNNKEL (reference sequence). Trimming cost V 2 bases and J 0 bases, with 11 bases left between them. The CDR3 has 16 residues. The TCR originated in a woman in her 70s with COVID-19, enrolled during active disease. Sequenced: peripheral blood. The chain couples TRBV3-1 (or the pseudogene TRBV3-2) to TRBJ1-5, with D maybe TRBD1 (5 bases). The CDR3 DNA reads as TGTGCCAGCAGCCAAAGTGGGGGGTATAGCAATCAGCCCCAGCATTTT. The encoded protein is CASSQSGGYSNQPQHF.